This T cell receptor (beta chain) was recovered during a study of CD8 T cells in ankylosing spondylitis (TCRdb year 2017). About the investigation overall: The study set out to find disease-linked TCR variants by profiling T cell receptor beta repertoires in ankylosing spondylitis patients and healthy donors. The full study cohort comprised about 23 ankylosing spondylitis patients and roughly 100 healthy donors. Peripheral blood was sampled, and synovial fluid was additionally collected from ankylosing spondylitis patients.

Sequencing used an Illumina HiSeq 2500. TCR beta libraries were prepared by quantitative 5'-RACE with molecular barcodes. Processing in the source paper ran as follows. A new computational method based on a probabilistic model of VDJ rearrangement was used to identify disease-linked TCR variants. In-frame beta chains were kept once TCRdb had trimmed the public reads at Q25 with fastp and called clones with MiXCR. Each entry is one CDR3 protein sequence, shown with its most common DNA and genes. The V and J calls reflect TCRdb's pipeline rather than the authors' work. This sample has around 300,000 distinct CDR3 sequences in its table, and 11% of those were observed once. The ten largest account for 8% to 9.5% of the sample. This clonotype was observed at least ten times. Its antigen is currently not known. No per-base quality is available; no much larger clone lies one base away. Results the study describes overall, beyond this receptor: The disease-linked clones were reported to be significantly enriched in matched synovial fluid samples from ankylosing spondylitis patients. Some motif variants had previously been reported in the synovial fluid and blood of reactive arthritis patients, which suggests shared mechanisms of disease initiation. Blood from ankylosing spondylitis patients appeared to be characterized by a TCR beta motif composed of roughly 8 highly homologous amino acid variants. In peripheral blood, the disease-linked clones were found at relatively low frequencies and had a CD8+ phenotype.

This receptor was taken from a female donor with ankylosing spondylitis or in good health (not recorded which). The sample taken for sequencing was blood, either unsorted or a sorted T cell fraction (not recorded which).

The CDR3 region: CAISAGPSNTEAFF. The nucleotide sequence reads TGTGCCATCAGTGCCGGGCCCTCGAACACTGAAGCTTTCTTT. This receptor chain uses TRBV10-3 and TRBJ1-1, with no confident D gene call. Between the V and J ends, shortened by 4 bases and 1 base respectively, the junction contains 10 bases. The CDR3 sequence holds 14 residues, the cysteine and phenylalanine included. The only DNA kept is the CDR3, 42 bases in frame from the first base. Via the germline V gene, CDR1 is ENHRY and CDR2 SYGVKD.